Presented here are 9 T cell receptor beta chains from one specimen sequenced in a study of radiotherapy plus CTLA-4 blockade in lung cancer. Here immunoSEQ multiplex PCR was the method, and the copy in TCRdb shows in-frame clones only, minus some. The table lists about 73,000 clones, roughly 91% of them singletons. The input for sequencing was peripheral blood, taken from a patient treated with radiotherapy plus ipilimumab. The receptors were sampled from a human donor with non-small cell lung cancer that progressed on radiotherapy plus ipilimumab.

The rearrangement uses TRBV20-1 and TRBJ2-3, with D hard to call. This CDR3 has 10 amino acids. The germline V gene encodes CDR1 DFQATT and CDR2 SNEGSKA (reference sequence). The CDR3 loop reads CSVPTDTQYF. Here the CDR3 DNA reads TGCAGCGTCCCCACAGATACGCAGTATTTT.

The chain couples TRBV30 to TRBJ1-5; the D gene is possibly TRBD1 (6 bases). This CDR3 has 14 amino acids. Germline loops: CDR1 GTSNPN, CDR2 SVGIG (reference sequence). V dropped 1 base and J dropped 0 bases, with 7 bases sitting between them. CDR3 in amino acids: CAWSGQVSNQPQHF. CDR3 nucleotides: TGTGCCTGGAGTGGACAGGTTAGCAATCAGCCCCAGCATTTT.

The V and J genes are TRBV13 and TRBJ2-7; 9 nucleotides agree with TRBD1. This CDR3 contains 14 residues. The V gene end was trimmed by 6 bases and the J gene end by 2 bases; junction bases not matched to a gene: 5. Germline-derived CDR1 and CDR2 are PRHDT and FYEKMQ (reference sequence). CDR3 in amino acids: CASRKQGAAYEQYF. Written as DNA, the CDR3 is TGTGCCAGCAGAAAACAGGGGGCTGCCTACGAGCAGTACTTC.

This chain uses TRBV6-6 with TRBJ2-7; 11 nucleotides agree with TRBD1. Germline loops: CDR1 MNHNY, CDR2 SVGAGI (reference sequence). J lost 2 bases, V lost 7 bases, and 10 bases had no gene match. This CDR3 region has 16 residues. The CDR3 DNA is TGTGCCAGCAACTCCCGAGGGGGACAGGGGGCCTACGAGCAGTACTTC. Amino acid sequence: CASNSRGGQGAYEQYF.

The rearrangement uses TRBV5-6 and TRBJ1-4; the D gene is possibly TRBD1 (5 bases). The CDR3 loop spans 15 amino acids. The V end lost 3 bases, the J end lost 8 bases, and 17 bases lay between the germline ends. Germline V CDR1 and CDR2: SGHDT, YYEEEE. CDR3 nucleotide sequence: TGTGCCAGCAGCTCACAGACAGCCTATACGGAAAAACTGTTTTTT. Translated, it gives CASSSQTAYTEKLFF.

The chain links TRBV7-9 to TRBJ1-4; TRBD1 might be the D (6 bases). The CDR3 length is 15 residues. CDR1 is SEHNR and CDR2 is FQNEAQ in the germline V gene (reference sequence). The V gene lost 5 bases and the J gene lost 4 bases, with 14 bases spanning the gap. The CDR3 DNA follows: TGTGCCAGCAGCACCCGGACAGAAGTTAATGAAAAACTGTTTTTT. Translating it yields CASSTRTEVNEKLFF. Variable domain in full (rest from reference TRBV7-9 and TRBJ1-4): DTGVSQNPRHKITKRGQNVTFRCDPISEHNRLYWYRQTLGQGPEFLTYFQNEAQLEKSRLLSDRFSAERPKGSFSTLEIQRTEQGDSAMYLCASSTRTEVNEKLFFGSGTQLSVL.

V usage is TRBV9 and J usage is TRBJ2-1; D is uncertain. There are 14 residues in the CDR3. Trimming cost V 3 bases and J 9 bases, with 16 bases left between them. Germline V gene data show CDR1 as SGDLS and CDR2 as YYNGEE. The CDR3 region is CASSAIGLPGEQFF. The CDR3 DNA is TGTGCCAGCAGCGCTATTGGGCTGCCCGGTGAGCAGTTCTTC. The full variable domain, rest sourced from reference TRBV9 and TRBJ2-1, is DSGVTQTPKHLITATGQRVTLRCSPRSGDLSVYWYQQSLDQGLQFLIQYYNGEERAKGNILERFSAQQFPDLHSELNLSSLELGDSALYFCASSAIGLPGEQFFGPGTRLTVL.

This clone was seen just once. The gene calls are TRBV30 and TRBJ2-3; no clear D gene. The length of the CDR3 is 11 residues. V was shortened by 4 bases and J by 6 bases, with 8 bases between the two germline ends. Per germline, CDR1 GTSNPN and CDR2 SVGIG (reference sequence). The DNA for the CDR3 is TGTGCCTGGACCCAATCGGATACGCAGTATTTT. This gives the protein CAWTQSDTQYF.

J is TRBJ2-7 and V is TRBV19, with TRBD1 as a possible D gene (6 bases). The V gene's germline CDR1 is LNHDA and CDR2 SQIVND (reference sequence). The CDR3 loop spans 14 amino acids. V lost 6 bases to trimming and J lost 6 bases, with 18 bases between them. The CDR3 protein is CASSPSGGRGEQYV. CDR3 bases: TGTGCCAGTAGCCCGAGTGGGGGCCGAGGCGAGCAGTACGTC.